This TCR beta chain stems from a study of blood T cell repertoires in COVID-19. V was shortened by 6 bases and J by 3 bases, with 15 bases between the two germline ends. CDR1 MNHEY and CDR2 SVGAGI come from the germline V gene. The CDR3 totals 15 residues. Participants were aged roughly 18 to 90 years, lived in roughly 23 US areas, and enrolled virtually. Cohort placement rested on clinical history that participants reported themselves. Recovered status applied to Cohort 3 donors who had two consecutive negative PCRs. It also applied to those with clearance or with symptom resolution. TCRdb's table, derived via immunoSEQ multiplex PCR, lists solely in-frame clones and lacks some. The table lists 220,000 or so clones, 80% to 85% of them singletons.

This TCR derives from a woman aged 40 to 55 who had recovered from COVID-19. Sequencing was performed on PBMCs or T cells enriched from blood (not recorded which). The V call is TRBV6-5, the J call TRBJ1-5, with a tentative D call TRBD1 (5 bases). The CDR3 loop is CASRRYDSVNQPQHF. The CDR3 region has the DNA TGTGCCAGCAGACGGTACGACAGCGTCAATCAGCCCCAGCATTTT.